Each of the 8 T cell receptor beta chains below was sequenced from the same sample in a study of radiation and T cells in renal cell carcinoma. Sequenced by immunoSEQ multiplex PCR; TCRdb stores in-frame clones only, minus some. This table has around 180,000 clones, roughly 90% appearing once. The time point: blood 4 weeks post-SBRT, at nephrectomy. This sample's treatment: 15 Gy SBRT to primary tumor, nephrectomy 4 weeks later. The source material was blood, sampled from a patient whose treatment included radiotherapy and nephrectomy. The receptors shown here come from a woman between 50 and 59 years old with renal cell carcinoma.

This chain connects TRBV18 to TRBJ2-3; 11 nucleotides agree with TRBD2. Trimming at V came to 4 bases and at J to 0 bases, leaving 6 bases not matched to a gene. CDR3 size: 17 residues. The germline gives CDR1 KGHSH, CDR2 LQKENI. CDR3 in DNA: TGTGCCAGCTCACTAACGACTAGCGGGGCGAGCACAGATACGCAGTATTTT. It encodes CASSLTTSGASTDTQYF.

V is TRBV7-2 and J is TRBJ1-5; D is unclear. The CDR3 covers 13 residues. Germline loops: CDR1 SGHTA, CDR2 FQGNSA. Between the trimmed V and J ends, which lost 1 base and 6 bases, there was a span of 7 bases. CDR3 loop: CASSLGGIQPQHF. The CDR3 DNA sequence: TGTGCCAGCAGCTTAGGAGGGATTCAGCCCCAGCATTTT.

V and J are TRBV19 and TRBJ2-7; 7 positions agree with TRBD1. The germline V gene has CDR1 LNHDA and CDR2 SQIVND (reference sequence). The J segment lost 0 bases and the V segment lost 2 bases, leaving 4 bases of the junction unmatched. The CDR3 totals 15 residues. The chain's CDR3 is CASSITGTDSYEQYF. CDR3 DNA: TGTGCCAGTAGTATAACCGGGACAGACTCCTACGAGCAGTACTTC.

The chain employs TRBV19 and TRBJ2-5; D not certain. The CDR3 sequence is 12 residues long. V lost 3 bases and J lost 1, with 3 bases in between. Germline CDR1 reads LNHDA; CDR2 reads SQIVND (reference sequence). As DNA, the CDR3 is TGTGCCAGTAGTATGGCCCAAGAGACCCAGTACTTC. Translated, it gives CASSMAQETQYF. The whole variable domain, filled in from reference TRBV19 and TRBJ2-5, reads DGGITQSPKYLFRKEGQNVTLSCEQNLNHDAMYWYRQDPGQGLRLIYYSQIVNDFQKGDIAEGYSVSREKKESFPLTVTSAQKNPTAFYLCASSMAQETQYFGPGTRLLVL.

In its sample, this clone was seen once. The gene calls are TRBV9 and TRBJ1-1; perhaps TRBD1 as D (5 bases). This CDR3 contains 15 residues. V was shortened by 2 bases and J by 7 bases, with 18 bases between the two germline ends. From germline, CDR1 is SGDLS and CDR2 YYNGEE. CDR3 DNA sequence: TGTGCCAGCAGCGTGGGGGAGGGAGATTGGTTTGAAGCTTTCTTT. This encodes CASSVGEGDWFEAFF.

V gene TRBV30 combines with J gene TRBJ1-1, with TRBD1 as a possible D gene (5 bases). Trimming took off 2 bases at V and 4 bases at J, with 14 bases between the two ends. The germline gives CDR1 GTSNPN, CDR2 SVGIG (reference sequence). The CDR3 is 14 residues long. The CDR3 nucleotides are TGTGCCTGGAGTATAGGACTCGGGGGCACTGAAGCTTTCTTT. Translation gives CAWSIGLGGTEAFF.

This clone was observed once. J is TRBJ1-6 and V is TRBV7-8; the D is unclear. The CDR3 has 14 residues. CDR1 SGHVS and CDR2 FQNEAQ come from the germline V gene. Trimming took 0 bases from V and 9 from J, leaving 9 bases between them. The CDR3 protein is CASSLAILGSPLHF. The CDR3 coding sequence is TGTGCCAGCAGCTTAGCCATACTGGGTTCACCCCTCCACTTT.

The CDR3 loop is CAITPGQGYNEQFF. CDR3 sequence (DNA): TGTGCCATCACCCCGGGACAGGGCTACAATGAGCAGTTCTTC. The V call is TRBV10-3, the J call TRBJ2-1; 9 bases map to TRBD1. V was clipped by 7 bases and J by 3 bases; unmatched bases: 4. This CDR3 region has 14 residues. Germline values: CDR1 ENHRY, CDR2 SYGVKD.